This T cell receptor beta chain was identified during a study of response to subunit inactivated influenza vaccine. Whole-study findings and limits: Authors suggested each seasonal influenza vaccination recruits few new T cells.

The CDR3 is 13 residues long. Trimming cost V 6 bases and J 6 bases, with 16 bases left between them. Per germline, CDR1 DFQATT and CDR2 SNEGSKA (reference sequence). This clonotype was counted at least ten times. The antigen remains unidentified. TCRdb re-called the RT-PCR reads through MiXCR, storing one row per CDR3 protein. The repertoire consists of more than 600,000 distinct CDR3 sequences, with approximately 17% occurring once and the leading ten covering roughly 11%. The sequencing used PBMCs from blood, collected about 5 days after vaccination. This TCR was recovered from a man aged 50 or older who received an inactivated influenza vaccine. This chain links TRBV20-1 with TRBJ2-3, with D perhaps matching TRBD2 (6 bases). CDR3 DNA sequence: TGCAGTGCCGGCGGGGCCCTGGCGGATACGCAGTATTTT. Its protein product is CSAGGALADTQYF.